This T cell receptor (beta chain) was captured in a study of T cell responses to AZD1222 COVID-19 vaccine. Regarding the study as a whole: Regions 160-218 and 743-854 dominated among vaccine-associated CD4 TCRs spanning spike. Elevations in Spike-specific TCR breadth and depth followed administration of two AZD1222 doses. Clonal diversity may have been underestimated in mostly white British donors.

On this clone: Its antigen is undetermined.

Samples with a second dose at about 4 or about 12 weeks were pooled together. Germline-derived CDR1 and CDR2 are SGDLS and YYNGEE. Deletions cut 0 bases from V and 1 base from J, with 8 bases between. This CDR3 is built from 14 residues. Libraries were prepared by immunoSEQ multiplex PCR; TCRdb keeps only in-frame clonotypes and omits some of them. Among tens of thousands of clones listed, roughly 88% were seen once. The clonotype comes from an adult who received the AZD1222 COVID-19 vaccine. The sample in question was peripheral blood, obtained 28 days after the second AZD1222 dose. The rearrangement links TRBV9 to TRBJ2-7; the D gene is possibly TRBD1 (5 bases). Written as DNA, the CDR3 is TGTGCCAGCAGCGTAGACACAGGTTCCTACGAGCAGTACTTC. Its protein is CASSVDTGSYEQYF.